Presented here are 27 T cell receptor beta chains from one specimen sequenced in a study of control samples from healthy donors and cancer patients. Profiled with immunoSEQ multiplex PCR; TCRdb holds only in-frame clones, not every one. The table has more than 45,000 clones, 85% to 95% seen once. The sample was PBMCs. The receptors here all came from a man under 40 with colorectal cancer.

This clone showed up just once. The chain employs TRBV12-3 or TRBV12-4 and TRBJ2-7; the match to TRBD1 covers 9 bases. Losses at the gene ends were 5 bases for V and 11 bases for J; bases not matched to a gene: 7. The length of the CDR3 is 12 residues. DNA of the CDR3: TGTGCCAGCAGTCTAGGGGACAGGGTAAAGTACTTC. Encoded protein: CASSLGDRVKYF.

V usage is TRBV19 and J usage is TRBJ1-2; D call uncertain. Per the germline V gene, CDR1 is LNHDA and CDR2 is SQIVND (reference sequence). The CDR3 runs 13 residues. Between the trimmed V and J ends, which lost 7 bases and 8 bases, there was a span of 17 bases. CDR3 amino acids: CASTPDGVGGYTF. DNA of the CDR3: TGTGCCAGTACCCCCGATGGTGTTGGAGGCTACACCTTC.

The chain couples TRBV5-5 to TRBJ2-7; a weak D match, TRBD2 (5 bases). The CDR3 contains 16 residues. Per germline, CDR1 SGHKS and CDR2 YYEKEE (reference sequence). The V gene lost 1 base and the J gene lost 0 bases, with 14 bases spanning the gap. CDR3 nucleotides: TGTGCCAGCAGCTTGCGGGGAGCCACCAGCTCCTACGAGCAGTACGTC. It codes for CASSLRGATSSYEQYV.

This clone appeared a single time. The rearrangement joins TRBV14 to TRBJ2-7, with D perhaps TRBD2 (5 bases). CDR1 and CDR2 (germline): SGHDN, FVKESK. The V gene lost 0 bases and the J gene lost 3 bases, with 12 bases spanning the gap. The CDR3 totals 15 residues. CDR3 sequence reads: CASSQDHGLLYEQYF. The CDR3 nucleotides read TGTGCCAGCAGCCAAGATCACGGACTTCTCTACGAGCAGTACTTC.

The rearrangement joins TRBV2 to TRBJ1-5; tentatively, D is TRBD1 (6 bases). Germline V lookup: CDR1 SNHLY, CDR2 FYNNEI. The CDR3 extends over 16 amino acids. The V end was cut by 1 base, the J end by 5 bases, with 15 bases between. CDR3 sequence (DNA): TGTGCCAGCAGTGAAGAGACGACAGGATTATATCAGCCCCAGCATTTT. The encoded protein is CASSEETTGLYQPQHF.

The rearrangement joins TRBV11-2 to TRBJ1-4; TRBD1 matches 10 bases. Germline trimming cut 3 bases from V and 8 bases from J; bases unmatched to any gene: 9. Germline V gives CDR1 SGHAT, CDR2 FQNNGV. The CDR3 is 16 amino acids. The CDR3 region is CASSFGTGTGEEKLFF. In nucleotides, the CDR3 is TGTGCCAGCAGCTTCGGGACTGGGACAGGGGAAGAAAAACTGTTTTTT.

CDR3 nucleotides: TGTGCCAGCAGCTTAAATCGCCTAGCGGGGGGCGGAGATACGCAGTATTTT. Translated: CASSLNRLAGGGDTQYF. This rearrangement joins TRBV7-7 to TRBJ2-3; 11 nucleotides match TRBD2. The CDR3 totals 17 residues. With V trimmed by 2 bases and J by 5 bases, 9 bases remained unmatched. Germline lookup yields CDR1 SSHAT and CDR2 FNYEAQ (reference sequence). The whole variable domain, remainder taken from reference TRBV7-7 and TRBJ2-3, is GAGVSQSPRYKVTKRGQDVTLRCDPISSHATLYWYQQALGQGPEFLTYFNYEAQPDKSGLPSDRFSAERPEGSISTLTIQRTEQRDSAMYRCASSLNRLAGGGDTQYFGPGTRLTVL.

The V gene is TRBV25-1, the J gene TRBJ1-5; 9 bases map to TRBD1. The CDR3 runs 16 residues. The germline gives CDR1 MGHDK, CDR2 SYGVNS. V was pared by 2 bases and J by 0 bases, with 2 bases of the junction left unmatched. The CDR3 nucleotides read TGTGCCAGCAGTGAAGGGACAGGGCATAGCAATCAGCCCCAGCATTTT. This sequence encodes CASSEGTGHSNQPQHF. Using reference TRBV25-1 and TRBJ1-5 for the parts outside the CDR3, the full variable domain is EADIYQTPRYLVIGTGKKITLECSQTMGHDKMYWYQQDPGMELHLIHYSYGVNSTEKGDLSSESTVSRIRTEHFPLTLESARPSHTSQYLCASSEGTGHSNQPQHFGDGTRLSIL.

A few counts support this clone. J is TRBJ2-7 and V is TRBV7-2; D is tentatively TRBD1 or TRBD2 (5 bases each). The germline gives CDR1 SGHTA, CDR2 FQGNSA. Trimming took 2 bases from V and 5 from J, leaving 16 bases between them. The CDR3 covers 15 residues. CDR3 sequence (DNA): TGTGCCAGCAGCTTATTCGGGGACCGTTCCAACGAGCAGTACTTC. This gives the protein CASSLFGDRSNEQYF.

The chain carries TRBV9 and TRBJ2-3; 7 nucleotides align to TRBD2. Trimming took 0 bases from V and 2 from J; bases not matched to a gene: 6. Germline loops: CDR1 SGDLS, CDR2 YYNGEE. The CDR3 is 16 residues long. This CDR3 reads CASSVERGGLTDTQYF. In nucleotides, the CDR3 is TGTGCCAGCAGCGTAGAGCGGGGAGGACTCACAGATACGCAGTATTTT.

This clone was observed a handful of times. This sequence joins TRBV12-3 or TRBV12-4 and TRBJ1-5; D ambiguous. The V end lost 3 bases, the J end lost 8 bases, and 8 bases lay between the germline ends. CDR3 length: 12 amino acids. Here the CDR3 reads CASSLETEPQHF. The DNA of the CDR3 is TGTGCCAGCAGTTTGGAAACTGAGCCCCAGCATTTT.

The chain uses TRBV19 and TRBJ2-7; 7 bases align to TRBD1. The V gene end was trimmed by 7 bases and the J gene end by 0 bases; junction bases not matched to a gene: 6. CDR1 and CDR2 from the germline V gene are LNHDA and SQIVND (reference sequence). CDR3 length: 14 residues. The chain's CDR3 is CASMGQSSSYEQYV. CDR3 sequence (DNA): TGTGCCAGTATGGGACAGTCAAGCTCCTACGAGCAGTACGTC.

A single count supports this clone. The CDR3 loop is CASSGFRAGPGDNEQFF. The CDR3 DNA reads as TGTGCCAGTAGTGGTTTCAGGGCGGGGCCGGGGGACAATGAGCAGTTCTTC. The chain combines TRBV19 with TRBJ2-1, with D possibly matching TRBD2 (6 bases). The CDR3 is made up of 17 amino acids. Per germline, CDR1 LNHDA and CDR2 SQIVND (reference sequence). V lost 5 bases and J 5 bases, leaving 22 bases between the germline ends. Using reference TRBV19 and TRBJ2-1 for the parts outside the CDR3, the full variable domain is DGGITQSPKYLFRKEGQNVTLSCEQNLNHDAMYWYRQDPGQGLRLIYYSQIVNDFQKGDIAEGYSVSREKKESFPLTVTSAQKNPTAFYLCASSGFRAGPGDNEQFFGPGTRLTVL.

The chain carries TRBV4-2 and TRBJ1-5; D is unresolved. CDR3 length: 15 residues. With 1 base removed from V and 5 bases from J, the gap between germline ends came to 12 bases. Germline V gene sequence: CDR1 LGHNA, CDR2 YNFKEQ. Here the CDR3 DNA reads TGTGCCAGCAGCCAAGGGGATGGACCAGATCAGCCCCAGCATTTT. Residues: CASSQGDGPDQPQHF.

This clone was seen a few times. The genes are TRBV4-1 and TRBJ1-2; D is perhaps TRBD1 (6 bases). V was cut by 2 bases and J by 7 bases, with 14 bases left in between. The germline CDR1 and CDR2 sequences are MGHRA and YSYEKL. The CDR3 has 14 residues. The CDR3 DNA is TGCGCCAGCAGCCAAATTGGCCCCAGGGGTGGCTACACCTTC. It is translated as CASSQIGPRGGYTF.

This chain uses TRBV7-6 with TRBJ1-5; D gene uncertain. V lost 7 bases to trimming and J lost 0 bases, with 13 bases between them. Per germline, CDR1 SGHVS and CDR2 FNYEAQ. This CDR3 has 15 amino acids. CDR3 DNA: TGTGCCAGCAAAGAAACAGAGTATAGCAATCAGCCCCAGCATTTT. Protein: CASKETEYSNQPQHF.

The rearrangement links TRBV7-9 to TRBJ2-1; 7 bases agree with TRBD1. Looked up from germline, CDR1 is SEHNR and CDR2 is FQNEAQ (reference sequence). The CDR3 sequence is 15 residues long. With V trimmed by 0 bases and J by 8 bases, 7 bases remained unmatched. The CDR3 loop reads CASSLATGSADEQFF. The CDR3 DNA reads TGTGCCAGCAGCTTAGCGACAGGGAGCGCGGATGAGCAGTTCTTC. Full variable domain (missing parts from reference TRBV7-9 and TRBJ2-1): DTGVSQNPRHKITKRGQNVTFRCDPISEHNRLYWYRQTLGQGPEFLTYFQNEAQLEKSRLLSDRFSAERPKGSFSTLEIQRTEQGDSAMYLCASSLATGSADEQFFGPGTRLTVL.

This clone was picked up a small number of times. V gene TRBV30 combines with J gene TRBJ2-2; D gene uncertain. Germline CDR1 GTSNPN, CDR2 SVGIG (reference sequence). The CDR3 has 14 residues. The V and J ends lost 4 bases and 5 bases respectively, with 14 bases between them. This CDR3 reads CAWKAQRDTGELFF. The CDR3 coding sequence is TGTGCCTGGAAGGCCCAGCGAGATACCGGGGAGCTGTTTTTT.

V is TRBV6-2 or TRBV6-3 and J is TRBJ2-3, with D uncertain. The germline V and J ends were trimmed by 0 bases and 11 bases, with 12 bases remaining between them. This CDR3 comprises 13 residues. The V gene's germline CDR1 is MNHEY and CDR2 SVGEGT. The CDR3 sequence: CASSYSPSSGQYF. The CDR3 bases are TGTGCCAGCAGTTACTCTCCATCTTCTGGGCAGTATTTT.

The chain recombines TRBV11-2 with TRBJ1-2; D may be TRBD1 (5 bases). This CDR3 is 12 amino acids long. Germline values: CDR1 SGHAT, CDR2 FQNNGV. V lost 0 bases, J lost 13 bases, and 12 bases lay in between. The CDR3 DNA sequence: TGTGCCAGCAGCTTAGATTTTTCCGACAGCACCTTC. This translates into CASSLDFSDSTF.

V is TRBV6-5 and J is TRBJ1-2; no reliable D call. Germline CDR1 reads MNHEY; CDR2 reads SVGAGI. The CDR3 has 14 residues. V gave up 0 bases and J gave up 4 bases, with 9 bases separating them. CDR3 DNA: TGTGCCAGCAGTTACTCGCTCTCGCCCTATGGCTACACCTTC. Protein product: CASSYSLSPYGYTF.

This sequence joins TRBV4-3 and TRBJ2-7; weak D call: TRBD2 (6 bases). V was trimmed by 0 bases and J by 2 bases, leaving 11 bases between them. Germline loops: CDR1 LGHNA, CDR2 YSLEER. The CDR3 totals 15 residues. CDR3 residues: CASSQDWGGPYEQYF. The DNA of the CDR3 is TGCGCCAGCAGCCAAGATTGGGGAGGTCCCTACGAGCAGTACTTC.

The rearrangement uses TRBV2 and TRBJ1-1; a weak D match, TRBD1 (6 bases). This CDR3 has 15 residues. V was cut by 1 base and J by 6 bases, with 15 bases left in between. Germline assignment: CDR1 SNHLY and CDR2 FYNNEI. The CDR3 DNA reads as TGTGCCAGCAGTGAAGTCCCGGGGGCAGCGTCTGAAGCTTTCTTT. This sequence encodes CASSEVPGAASEAFF.

V gene TRBV9 combines with J gene TRBJ2-1, with 12 bases matching TRBD2. The CDR3 has 15 amino acids. V dropped 4 bases and J dropped 7; count of bases not matched to a gene: 6. Looked up from germline, CDR1 is SGDLS and CDR2 is YYNGEE. As DNA, the CDR3 is TGTGCCAGCAGCCCACGACTAGCGGGGGAAAATGAGCAGTTCTTC. Its protein is CASSPRLAGENEQFF. Variable domain in full (rest from reference TRBV9 and TRBJ2-1): DSGVTQTPKHLITATGQRVTLRCSPRSGDLSVYWYQQSLDQGLQFLIQYYNGEERAKGNILERFSAQQFPDLHSELNLSSLELGDSALYFCASSPRLAGENEQFFGPGTRLTVL.

This clone has just one count. The chain links TRBV30 to TRBJ2-7; D ambiguous. The CDR3 length is 15 residues. Per the germline V gene, CDR1 is GTSNPN and CDR2 is SVGIG (reference sequence). V lost 2 bases and J lost 0, with 14 bases in between. Here the CDR3 DNA reads TGTGCCTGGAGTCCAGCAGAGTTTAGCTCCTACGAGCAGTACTTC. Translating it yields CAWSPAEFSSYEQYF.

This clone has a handful of counts. The J gene is TRBJ1-5, the V gene TRBV7-9; no clear D. This CDR3 region has 14 residues. Germline CDR1 SEHNR, CDR2 FQNEAQ (reference sequence). V shed 8 bases and J shed 0 bases, with 11 bases lying between them. The CDR3 sequence is CASGDYRSNQPQHF. DNA for the CDR3: TGTGCCAGCGGAGATTATCGTAGCAATCAGCCCCAGCATTTT.

This sequence joins TRBV4-3 and TRBJ2-1; 10 bases align to TRBD1. Trimming took 2 bases from V and 4 from J; bases not matched to a gene: 11. This CDR3 has 18 residues. Germline V gene data show CDR1 as LGHNA and CDR2 as YSLEER. CDR3 sequence reads: CASSQLISGQGSYNEQFF. CDR3 DNA sequence: TGCGCCAGCAGCCAACTTATCTCGGGACAGGGGTCTTACAATGAGCAGTTCTTC.